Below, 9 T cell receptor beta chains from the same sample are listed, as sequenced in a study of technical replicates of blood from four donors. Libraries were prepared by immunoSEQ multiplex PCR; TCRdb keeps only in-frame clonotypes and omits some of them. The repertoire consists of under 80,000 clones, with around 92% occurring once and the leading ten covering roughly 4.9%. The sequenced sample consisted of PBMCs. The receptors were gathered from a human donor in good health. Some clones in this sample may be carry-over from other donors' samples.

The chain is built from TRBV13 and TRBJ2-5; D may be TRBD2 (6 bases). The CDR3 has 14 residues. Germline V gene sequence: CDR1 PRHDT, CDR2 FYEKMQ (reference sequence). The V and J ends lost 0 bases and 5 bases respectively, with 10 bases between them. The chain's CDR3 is CASSLGGSLETQYF. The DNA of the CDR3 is TGTGCCAGCAGCTTAGGCGGGAGTCTCGAGACCCAGTACTTC.

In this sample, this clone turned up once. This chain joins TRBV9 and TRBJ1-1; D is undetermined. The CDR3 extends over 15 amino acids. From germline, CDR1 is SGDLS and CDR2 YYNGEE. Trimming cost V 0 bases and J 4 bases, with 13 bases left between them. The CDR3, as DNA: TGTGCCAGCAGCGTAGGGCCTGAGGCGGGCACTGAAGCTTTCTTT. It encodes CASSVGPEAGTEAFF.

This CDR3 reads CASGRQGSAGYTF. CDR3 DNA: TGTGCCAGCGGGAGACAGGGGTCGGCAGGCTACACCTTC. J is TRBJ1-2 and V is TRBV2; 8 bases match TRBD1. This CDR3 comprises 13 residues. Trimming took 8 bases from V and 8 from J; bases not matched to a gene: 10. The germline V gene encodes CDR1 SNHLY and CDR2 FYNNEI.

The chain's CDR3 is CASGSGLDTQYF. The CDR3 nucleotides read TGTGCTAGTGGTTCGGGACTCGATACGCAGTATTTT. V and J are TRBV12-5 and TRBJ2-3, with a weak D call TRBD2 (6 bases). The CDR3 loop spans 12 amino acids. Per the germline V gene, CDR1 is LGHNT and CDR2 is FRNRAP. Trimming stripped 4 bases from V and 6 bases from J, with 8 bases between. Complete variable domain (other parts from reference TRBV12-5 and TRBJ2-3): DARVTQTPRHKVTEMGQEVTMRCQPILGHNTVFWYRQTMMQGLELLAYFRNRAPLDDSGMPKDRFSAEMPDATLATLKIQPSEPRDSAVYFCASGSGLDTQYFGPGTRLTVL.

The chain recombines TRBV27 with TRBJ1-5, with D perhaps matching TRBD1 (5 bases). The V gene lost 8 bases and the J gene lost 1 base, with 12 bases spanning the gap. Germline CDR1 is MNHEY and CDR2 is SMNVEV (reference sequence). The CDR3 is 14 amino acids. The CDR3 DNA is TGTGCCAGCGCTAGCGCAGGGAGCAATCAGCCCCAGCATTTT. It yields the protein CASASAGSNQPQHF.

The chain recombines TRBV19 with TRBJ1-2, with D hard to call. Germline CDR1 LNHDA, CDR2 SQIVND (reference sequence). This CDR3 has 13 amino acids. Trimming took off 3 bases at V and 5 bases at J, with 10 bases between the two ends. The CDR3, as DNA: TGTGCCAGTAGTATGGGAGGATCTTATGGCTACACCTTC. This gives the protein CASSMGGSYGYTF.

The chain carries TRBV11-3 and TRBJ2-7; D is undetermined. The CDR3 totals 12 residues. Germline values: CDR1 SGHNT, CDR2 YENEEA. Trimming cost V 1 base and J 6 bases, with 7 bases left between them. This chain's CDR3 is CASSLADTEQYF. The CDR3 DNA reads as TGTGCCAGCAGCTTAGCCGACACCGAGCAGTACTTC.

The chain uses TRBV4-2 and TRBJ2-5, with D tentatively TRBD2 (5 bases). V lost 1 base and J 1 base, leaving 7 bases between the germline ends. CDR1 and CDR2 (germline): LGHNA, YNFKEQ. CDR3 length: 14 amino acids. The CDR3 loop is CASSQGLAQETQYF. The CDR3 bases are TGTGCCAGCAGCCAAGGGCTAGCCCAAGAGACCCAGTACTTC.

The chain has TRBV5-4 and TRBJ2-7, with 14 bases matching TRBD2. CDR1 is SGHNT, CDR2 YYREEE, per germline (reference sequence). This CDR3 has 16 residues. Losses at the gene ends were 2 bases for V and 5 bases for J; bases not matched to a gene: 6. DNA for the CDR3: TGTGCCAGCAGCTTTCGACTAGCGGGGGGGCAAGACGAGCAGTACTTC. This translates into CASSFRLAGGQDEQYF.